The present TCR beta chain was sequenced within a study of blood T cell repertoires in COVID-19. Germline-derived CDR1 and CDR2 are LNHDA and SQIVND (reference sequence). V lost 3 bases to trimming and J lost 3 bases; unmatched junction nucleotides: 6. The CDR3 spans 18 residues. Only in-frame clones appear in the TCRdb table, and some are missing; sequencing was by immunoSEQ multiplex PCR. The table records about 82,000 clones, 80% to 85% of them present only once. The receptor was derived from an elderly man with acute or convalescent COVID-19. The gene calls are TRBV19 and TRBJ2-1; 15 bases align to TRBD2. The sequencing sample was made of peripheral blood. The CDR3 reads CASSIRTSGRAYYNEQFF. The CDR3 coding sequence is TGTGCCAGTAGTATCAGGACTAGCGGGAGGGCCTACTACAATGAGCAGTTCTTC.